The entry that follows covers one TCR beta chain sequence. The antigen remains unidentified. The record originates from a study of cytomegalovirus exposure and HLA in healthy donors. The J segment lost 1 base and the V segment lost 2 bases, leaving 6 bases of the junction unmatched. This CDR3 contains 17 residues. Germline CDR1 reads KGHSH; CDR2 reads LQKENI. General study findings and limits: Later analysis suggested most CMV-associated TCR beta chains were HLA-restricted. With later analysis, a missense DCLRE1C variant became linked to TCR beta V- and J-gene trimming.

The study sampled nominally healthy donors, though unrecorded immune exposures were likely. Vbeta (60) and Jbeta (13) primers were used in the PCR. Some clones are missing from TCRdb's copy, which holds only in-frame ones; the method was immunoSEQ multiplex PCR. Of 100,000 or so clones detected, 78% appear once; the ten largest clones hold roughly 4.2%. Sequences were obtained from PBMCs. The receptor comes from a woman aged 35 to 49 in good health and CMV-seropositive. The chain is built from TRBV18 and TRBJ1-4; 8 nucleotides line up with TRBD1. The chain's CDR3 is CASSPGQGSQTNEKLFF. CDR3 DNA: TGTGCCAGCTCACCAGGACAGGGATCACAAACTAATGAAAAACTGTTTTTT.